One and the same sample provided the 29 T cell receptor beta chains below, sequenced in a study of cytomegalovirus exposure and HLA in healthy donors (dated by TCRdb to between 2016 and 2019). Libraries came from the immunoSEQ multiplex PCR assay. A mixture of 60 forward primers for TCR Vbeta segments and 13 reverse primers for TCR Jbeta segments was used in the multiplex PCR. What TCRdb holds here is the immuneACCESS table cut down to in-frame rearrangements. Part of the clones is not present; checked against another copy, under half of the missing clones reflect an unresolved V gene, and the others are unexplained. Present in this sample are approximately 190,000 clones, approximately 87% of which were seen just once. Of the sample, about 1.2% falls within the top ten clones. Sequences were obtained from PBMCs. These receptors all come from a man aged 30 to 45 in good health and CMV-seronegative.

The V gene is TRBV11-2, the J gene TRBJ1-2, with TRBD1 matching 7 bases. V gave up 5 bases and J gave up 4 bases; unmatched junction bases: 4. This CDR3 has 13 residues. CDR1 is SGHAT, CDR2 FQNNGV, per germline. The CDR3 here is CASSHGTVYGYTF. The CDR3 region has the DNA TGTGCCAGCAGCCATGGGACAGTCTATGGCTACACCTTC.

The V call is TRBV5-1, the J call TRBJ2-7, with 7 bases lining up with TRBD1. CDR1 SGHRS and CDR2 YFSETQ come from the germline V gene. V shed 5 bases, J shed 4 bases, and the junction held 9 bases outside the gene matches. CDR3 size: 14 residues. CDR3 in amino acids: CASRVGTADYEQYF. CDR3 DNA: TGCGCCAGCAGGGTTGGGACAGCTGATTACGAGCAGTACTTC.

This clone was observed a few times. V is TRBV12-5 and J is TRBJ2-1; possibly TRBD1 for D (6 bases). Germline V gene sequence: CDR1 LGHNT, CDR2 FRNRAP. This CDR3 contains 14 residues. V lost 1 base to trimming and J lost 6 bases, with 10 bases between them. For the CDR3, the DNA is TGTGCTAGTGGTTTGGGGGGGACACCCAATGAGCAGTTCTTC. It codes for CASGLGGTPNEQFF.

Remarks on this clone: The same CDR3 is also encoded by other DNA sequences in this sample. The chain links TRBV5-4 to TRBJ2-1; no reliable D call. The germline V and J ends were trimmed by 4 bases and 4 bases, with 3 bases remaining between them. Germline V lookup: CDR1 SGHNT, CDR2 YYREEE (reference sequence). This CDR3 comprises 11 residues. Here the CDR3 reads CASSLYNEQFF. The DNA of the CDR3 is TGTGCCAGCAGCCTATACAATGAGCAGTTCTTC.

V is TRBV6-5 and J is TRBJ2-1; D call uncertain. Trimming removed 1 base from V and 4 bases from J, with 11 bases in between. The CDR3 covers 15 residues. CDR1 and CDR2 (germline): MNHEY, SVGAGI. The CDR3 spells CASSYFAGEYNEQFF. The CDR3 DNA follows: TGTGCCAGCAGTTACTTCGCCGGAGAATACAATGAGCAGTTCTTC.

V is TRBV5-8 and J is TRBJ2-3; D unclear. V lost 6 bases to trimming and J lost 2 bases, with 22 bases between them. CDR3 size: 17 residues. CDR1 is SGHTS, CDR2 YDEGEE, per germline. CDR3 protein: CASTIRIPDLNTDTQYF. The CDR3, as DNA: TGTGCCAGCACCATCCGTATCCCCGATCTAAACACAGATACGCAGTATTTT.

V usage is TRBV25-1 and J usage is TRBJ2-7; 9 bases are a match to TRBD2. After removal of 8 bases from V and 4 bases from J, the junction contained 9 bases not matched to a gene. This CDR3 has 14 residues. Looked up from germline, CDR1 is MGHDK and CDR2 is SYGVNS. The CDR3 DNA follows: TGTGCCAGCGGAGGAAGAGCGGGGGGATACGAGCAGTACTTC. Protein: CASGGRAGGYEQYF.

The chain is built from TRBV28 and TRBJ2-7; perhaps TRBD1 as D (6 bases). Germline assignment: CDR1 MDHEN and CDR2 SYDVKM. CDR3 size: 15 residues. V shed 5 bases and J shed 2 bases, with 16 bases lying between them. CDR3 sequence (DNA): TGTGCCAGCAGTCTGACCGGGGACACAACCTACGAGCAGTACTTC. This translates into CASSLTGDTTYEQYF.

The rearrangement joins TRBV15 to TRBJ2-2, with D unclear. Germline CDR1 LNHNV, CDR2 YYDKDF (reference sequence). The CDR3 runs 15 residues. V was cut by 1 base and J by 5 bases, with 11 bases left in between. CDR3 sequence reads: CATSRVSRSTGELFF. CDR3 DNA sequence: TGTGCCACCAGCAGAGTATCCCGGTCAACCGGGGAGCTGTTTTTT.

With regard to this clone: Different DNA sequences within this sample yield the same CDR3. CDR3 sequence (DNA): TGTGCCAGCATCCAGGGTGGAAAAGCTTTCTTT. Translating gives CASIQGGKAFF. The V and J genes are TRBV6-5 and TRBJ1-1, with D tentatively TRBD1 (5 bases). In germline, CDR1 is MNHEY, CDR2 SVGAGI. The V end was cut by 7 bases, the J end by 9 bases, with 12 bases between. CDR3 length equals 11 residues.

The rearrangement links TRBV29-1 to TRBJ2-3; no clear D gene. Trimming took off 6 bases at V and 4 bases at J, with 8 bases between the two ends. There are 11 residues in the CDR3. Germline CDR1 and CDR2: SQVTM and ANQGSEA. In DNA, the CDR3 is TGCAGCGTCGCAGAAGCAGATACGCAGTATTTT. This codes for CSVAEADTQYF.

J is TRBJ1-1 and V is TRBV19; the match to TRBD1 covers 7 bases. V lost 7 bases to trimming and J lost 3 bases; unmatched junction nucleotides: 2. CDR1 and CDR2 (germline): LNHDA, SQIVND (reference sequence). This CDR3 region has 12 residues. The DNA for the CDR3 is TGTGCCAGTACGGACAGGCACACTGAAGCTTTCTTT. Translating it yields CASTDRHTEAFF.

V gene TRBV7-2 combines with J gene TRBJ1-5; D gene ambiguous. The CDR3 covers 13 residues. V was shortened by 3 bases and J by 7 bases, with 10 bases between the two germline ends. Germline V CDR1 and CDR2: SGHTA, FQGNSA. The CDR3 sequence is CASSFGLGQPQHF. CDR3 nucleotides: TGTGCCAGCAGCTTTGGACTGGGACAGCCCCAGCATTTT.

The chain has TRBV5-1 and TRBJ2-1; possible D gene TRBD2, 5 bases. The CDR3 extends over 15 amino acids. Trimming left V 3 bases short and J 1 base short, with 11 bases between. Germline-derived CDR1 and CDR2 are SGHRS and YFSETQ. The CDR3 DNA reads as TGCGCCAGCAGCTACGGCGGCGGGTCCTACAATGAGCAGTTCTTC. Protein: CASSYGGGSYNEQFF.

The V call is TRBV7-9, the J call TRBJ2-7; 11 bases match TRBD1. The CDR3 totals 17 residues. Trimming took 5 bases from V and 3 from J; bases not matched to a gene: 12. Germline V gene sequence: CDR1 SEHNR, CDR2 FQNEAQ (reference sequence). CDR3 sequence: CASSPRTPGTGGYEQYF. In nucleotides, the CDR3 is TGTGCCAGCAGCCCTAGGACTCCCGGGACAGGGGGCTACGAGCAGTACTTC. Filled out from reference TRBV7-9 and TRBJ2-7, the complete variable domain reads DTGVSQNPRHKITKRGQNVTFRCDPISEHNRLYWYRQTLGQGPEFLTYFQNEAQLEKSRLLSDRFSAERPKGSFSTLEIQRTEQGDSAMYLCASSPRTPGTGGYEQYFGPGTRLTVT.

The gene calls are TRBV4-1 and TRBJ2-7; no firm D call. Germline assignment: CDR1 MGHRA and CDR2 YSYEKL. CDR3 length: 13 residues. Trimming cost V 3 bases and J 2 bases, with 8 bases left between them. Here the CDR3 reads CASSHRVTYEQYF. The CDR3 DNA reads TGCGCCAGCAGCCACCGGGTTACCTACGAGCAGTACTTC.

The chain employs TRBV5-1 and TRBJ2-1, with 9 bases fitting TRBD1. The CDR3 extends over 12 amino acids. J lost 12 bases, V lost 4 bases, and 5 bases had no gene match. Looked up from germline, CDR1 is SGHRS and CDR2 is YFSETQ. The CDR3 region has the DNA TGCGCCAGCAGCCTAATGACAGGGGGGCAGTTCTTC. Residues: CASSLMTGGQFF.

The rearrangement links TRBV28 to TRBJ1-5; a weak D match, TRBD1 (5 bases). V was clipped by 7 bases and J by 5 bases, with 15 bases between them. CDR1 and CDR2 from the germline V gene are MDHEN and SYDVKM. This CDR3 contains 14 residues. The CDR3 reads CASMTDWTHQPQHF. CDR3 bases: TGTGCCAGCATGACAGATTGGACCCATCAGCCCCAGCATTTT.

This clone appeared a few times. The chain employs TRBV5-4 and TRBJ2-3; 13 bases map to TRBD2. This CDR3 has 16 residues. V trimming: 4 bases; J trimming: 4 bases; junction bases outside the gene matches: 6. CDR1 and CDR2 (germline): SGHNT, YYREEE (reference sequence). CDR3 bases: TGTGCCAGCAGCGCCAGACTAGCGGGGGGCCCAGATACGCAGTATTTT. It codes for CASSARLAGGPDTQYF.

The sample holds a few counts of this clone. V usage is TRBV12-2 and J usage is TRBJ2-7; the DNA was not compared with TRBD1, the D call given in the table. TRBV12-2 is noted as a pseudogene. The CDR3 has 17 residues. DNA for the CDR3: TGTGCAAGTCGCTTAGATCCAGGAAAAACCAGCTCCTACGAGCAGTACTTC. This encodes CASRLDPGKTSSYEQYF.

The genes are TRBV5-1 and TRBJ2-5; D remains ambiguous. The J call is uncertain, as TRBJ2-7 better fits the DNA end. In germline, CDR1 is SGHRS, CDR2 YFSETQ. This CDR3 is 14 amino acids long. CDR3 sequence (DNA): TGCGCCAGCAGCTTGGACACTAACTCCTACGAGCAGTACTTC. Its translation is CASSLDTNSYEQYF.

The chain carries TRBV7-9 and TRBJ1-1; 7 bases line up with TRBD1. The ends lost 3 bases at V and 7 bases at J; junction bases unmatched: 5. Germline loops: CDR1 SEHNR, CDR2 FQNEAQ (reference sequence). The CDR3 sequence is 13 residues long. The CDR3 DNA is TGTGCCAGCAGCTTCGGGACAGAGTATGAAGCTTTCTTT. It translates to CASSFGTEYEAFF. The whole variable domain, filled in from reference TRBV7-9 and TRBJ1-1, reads DTGVSQNPRHKITKRGQNVTFRCDPISEHNRLYWYRQTLGQGPEFLTYFQNEAQLEKSRLLSDRFSAERPKGSFSTLEIQRTEQGDSAMYLCASSFGTEYEAFFGQGTRLTVV.

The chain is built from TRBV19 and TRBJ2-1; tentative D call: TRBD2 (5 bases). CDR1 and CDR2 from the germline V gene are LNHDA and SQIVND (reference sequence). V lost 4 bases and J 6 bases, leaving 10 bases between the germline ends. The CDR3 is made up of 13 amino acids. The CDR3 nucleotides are TGTGCCAGTAGTACGTGGGAGCTCAATGAGCAGTTCTTC. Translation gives CASSTWELNEQFF.

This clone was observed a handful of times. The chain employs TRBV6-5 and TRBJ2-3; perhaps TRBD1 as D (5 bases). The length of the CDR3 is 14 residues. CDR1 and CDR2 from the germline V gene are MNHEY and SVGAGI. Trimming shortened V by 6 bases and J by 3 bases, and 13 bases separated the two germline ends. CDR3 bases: TGTGCCAGCAGGACAGAGCTGCTAACAGATACGCAGTATTTT. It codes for CASRTELLTDTQYF.

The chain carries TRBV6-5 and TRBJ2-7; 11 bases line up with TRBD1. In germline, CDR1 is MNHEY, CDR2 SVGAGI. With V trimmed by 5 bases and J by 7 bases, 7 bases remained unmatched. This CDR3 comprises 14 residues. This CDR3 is CASSLGQGASEQYF. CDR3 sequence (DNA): TGTGCCAGCAGTCTCGGACAGGGGGCTAGTGAGCAGTACTTC.

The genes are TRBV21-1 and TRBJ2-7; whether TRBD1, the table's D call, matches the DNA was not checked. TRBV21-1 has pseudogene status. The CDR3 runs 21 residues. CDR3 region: CASSKLLSTGLPRDSRYEQYF. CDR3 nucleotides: TGTGCCAGCAGCAAATTACTGTCGACAGGGCTACCCCGGGACTCTCGCTACGAGCAGTACTTC.

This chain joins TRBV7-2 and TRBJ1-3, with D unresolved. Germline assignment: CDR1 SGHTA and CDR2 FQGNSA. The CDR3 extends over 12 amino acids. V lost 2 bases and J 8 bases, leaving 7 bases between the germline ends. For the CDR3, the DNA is TGTGCCAGCAGCTTATCAGGCTACACCATATATTTT. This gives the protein CASSLSGYTIYF.

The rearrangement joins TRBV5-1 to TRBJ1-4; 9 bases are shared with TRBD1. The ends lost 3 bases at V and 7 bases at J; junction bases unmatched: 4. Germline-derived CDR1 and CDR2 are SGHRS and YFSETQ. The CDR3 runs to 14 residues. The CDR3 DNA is TGCGCCAGCAGCTGGGGACAGGGACCTGAAAAACTGTTTTTT. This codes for CASSWGQGPEKLFF.

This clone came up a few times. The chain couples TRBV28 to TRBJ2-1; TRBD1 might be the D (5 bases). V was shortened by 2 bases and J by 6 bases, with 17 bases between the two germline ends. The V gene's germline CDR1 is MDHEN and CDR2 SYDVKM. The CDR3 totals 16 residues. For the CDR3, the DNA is TGTGCCAGCAGTTTAAGGCAGGGCCTTGGGGTCAATGAGCAGTTCTTC. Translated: CASSLRQGLGVNEQFF.